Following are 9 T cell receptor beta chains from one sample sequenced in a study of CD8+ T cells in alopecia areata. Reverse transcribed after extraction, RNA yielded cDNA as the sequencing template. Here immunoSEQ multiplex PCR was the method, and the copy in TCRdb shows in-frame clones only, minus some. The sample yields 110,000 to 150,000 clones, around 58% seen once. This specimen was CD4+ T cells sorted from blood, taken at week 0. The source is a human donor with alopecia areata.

For the CDR3, the DNA is TGTGCCAGCAGCGACCGACGAGGGGCTTATGGCTACACCTTC. It codes for CASSDRRGAYGYTF. The V gene is TRBV11-2, the J gene TRBJ1-2, with D possibly matching TRBD1 (5 bases). The CDR3 loop spans 14 amino acids. The ends were cut back, 5 bases at V and 5 bases at J, with 15 bases in the middle. Germline V gene sequence: CDR1 SGHAT, CDR2 FQNNGV.

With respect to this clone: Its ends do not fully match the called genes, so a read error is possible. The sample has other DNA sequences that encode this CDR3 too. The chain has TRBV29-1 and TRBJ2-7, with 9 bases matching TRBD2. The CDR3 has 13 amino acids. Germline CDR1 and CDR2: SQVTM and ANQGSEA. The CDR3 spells CSVEAGGSYEQYF. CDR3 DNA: TGCAGCGTAGAAGCGGGGGGCTCCTACGAGCAGTACTTC.

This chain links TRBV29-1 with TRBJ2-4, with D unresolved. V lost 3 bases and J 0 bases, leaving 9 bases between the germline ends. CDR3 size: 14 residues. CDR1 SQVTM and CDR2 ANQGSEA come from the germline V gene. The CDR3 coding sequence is TGCAGCGTTGAGTCAGTCCTAGCCAAAAACATTCAGTACTTC. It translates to CSVESVLAKNIQYF.

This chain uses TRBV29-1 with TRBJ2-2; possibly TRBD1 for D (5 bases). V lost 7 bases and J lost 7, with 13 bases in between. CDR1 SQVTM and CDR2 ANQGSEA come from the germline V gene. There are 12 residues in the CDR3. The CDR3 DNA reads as TGCAGCGCCTTAGGGGCAGGCGGGGAGCTGTTTTTT. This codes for CSALGAGGELFF.

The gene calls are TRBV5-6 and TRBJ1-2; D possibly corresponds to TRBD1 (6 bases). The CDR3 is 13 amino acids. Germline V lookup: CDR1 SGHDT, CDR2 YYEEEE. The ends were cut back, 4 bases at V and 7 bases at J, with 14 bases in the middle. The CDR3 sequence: CASSKDSRSGYTF. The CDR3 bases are TGTGCCAGCAGCAAGGACAGTAGGAGTGGCTACACCTTC.

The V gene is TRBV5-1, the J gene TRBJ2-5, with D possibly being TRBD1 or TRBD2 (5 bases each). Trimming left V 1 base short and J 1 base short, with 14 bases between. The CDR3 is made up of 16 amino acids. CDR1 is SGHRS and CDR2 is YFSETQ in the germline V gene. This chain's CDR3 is CASSLSQGDFQETQYF. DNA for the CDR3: TGCGCCAGCAGCTTGAGTCAGGGAGATTTCCAAGAGACCCAGTACTTC.

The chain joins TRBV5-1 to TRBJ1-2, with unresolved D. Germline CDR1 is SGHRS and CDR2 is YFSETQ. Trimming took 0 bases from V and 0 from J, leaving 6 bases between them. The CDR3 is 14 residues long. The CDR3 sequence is CASSLDPANYGYTF. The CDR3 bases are TGCGCCAGCAGCTTGGATCCAGCTAACTATGGCTACACCTTC.

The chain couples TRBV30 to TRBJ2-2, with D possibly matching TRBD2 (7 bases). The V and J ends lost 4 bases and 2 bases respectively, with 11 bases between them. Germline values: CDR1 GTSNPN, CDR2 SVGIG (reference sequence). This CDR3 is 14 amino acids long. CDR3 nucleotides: TGTGCCTGGACCGCGGGGGCAAACACCGGGGAGCTGTTTTTT. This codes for CAWTAGANTGELFF.

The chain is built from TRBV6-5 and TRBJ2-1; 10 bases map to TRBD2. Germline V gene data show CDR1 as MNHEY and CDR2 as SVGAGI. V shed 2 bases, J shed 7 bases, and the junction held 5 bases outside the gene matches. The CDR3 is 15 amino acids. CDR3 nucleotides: TGTGCCAGCAGTTACGGGGGACTAGCGAAGAATGAGCAGTTCTTC. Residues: CASSYGGLAKNEQFF.